The rows below give T cell receptor beta chains drawn from one sample of a study of blood T cell repertoires in COVID-19. The method was immunoSEQ multiplex PCR; TCRdb's version includes in-frame clones alone and lacks a portion of them. The repertoire has some 300,000 clones, almost 90% of them found once; the top ten carry approximately 4.3%. The sample comprised PBMCs or T cells enriched from blood (not recorded which). The receptors here all came from a woman aged 18-29 years with acute COVID-19. Each CDR3 is given with its conserved first and last residue. Each record gives: clone size, J gene, D gene, V gene, CDR3 protein, CDR3 DNA. The D gene is left open where the match is weak. Expanded clones get a size class; other rows say once, few or many, or leave the size out.

>once|TRBJ2-6|TRBD1|TRBV7-9
CASGQGHGSLNVLTF
TGTGCCAGCGGACAGGGGCACGGTAGTTTGAACGTCCTGACTTTC
>.|TRBJ1-2|.|TRBV5-1
CASSMTVYGYTF
TGCGCCAGCAGCATGACAGTCTATGGCTACACCTTC
>.|TRBJ2-7|.|TRBV6-5
CASSLFGITDPEQYF
TGTGCCAGCAGTCTATTCGGGATTACGGACCCCGAGCAGTACTTC
>.|TRBJ2-5|.|TRBV28
CASSGETQYF
TGTGCCAGCTCAGGCGAGACCCAGTACTTC
>.|TRBJ2-7|TRBD1|TRBV12-5
CASDLGQGKLYEQYF
TGTGCTAGTGACCTAGGACAGGGAAAACTCTACGAGCAGTACTTC
>.|TRBJ2-5|TRBD1|TRBV6-5
CASSYGGTGGETQYF
TGTGCCAGCAGTTACGGGGGGACAGGGGGCGAGACCCAGTACTTC
>.|TRBJ2-6|TRBD2|TRBV6-2/TRBV6-3
CASSYWSSGRSSGANVLTF
TGTGCCAGCAGTTATTGGTCTAGCGGGAGGAGCTCTGGGGCCAACGTCCTGACTTTC
>.|TRBJ1-2|.|TRBV28
CASSLWSADGLYGYTF
TGTGCCAGCAGTTTATGGTCAGCGGACGGCCTCTATGGCTACACCTTC
>many|TRBJ2-3|TRBD1|TRBV19
CASRGQGGTDTQYF
TGTGCCAGTAGGGGACAGGGAGGTACAGATACGCAGTATTTT
>.|TRBJ1-1|.|TRBV28
CASNTASNTEAFF
TGTGCCAGCAACACAGCCTCGAACACTGAAGCTTTCTTT
>.|TRBJ2-1|.|TRBV29-1
CSVDREVAYNEQFF
TGCAGCGTTGACAGGGAGGTAGCCTACAATGAGCAGTTCTTC
>.|TRBJ1-3|.|TRBV4-1
CASSVTGNTIYF
TGCGCCAGCAGCGTTACTGGAAACACCATATATTTT
>.|TRBJ2-1|TRBD2|TRBV28
CASSLSEAGVINEQFF
TGTGCCAGCAGTTTATCAGAAGCGGGAGTTATCAATGAGCAGTTCTTC
>few|TRBJ2-2|TRBD2|TRBV4-2
CASSQEMAGGPGTGELFF
TGTGCCAGCAGCCAAGAGATGGCGGGAGGGCCAGGCACCGGGGAGCTGTTTTTT
>.|TRBJ1-2|.|TRBV10-2
CASSIGLGDGYTF
TGCGCCAGCAGCATCGGACTTGGGGATGGCTACACCTTC
>once|TRBJ1-5|.|TRBV27
CASRSGDQPQHF
TGTGCCAGCAGGAGCGGGGATCAGCCCCAGCATTTT
>.|TRBJ2-7|TRBD2|TRBV6-5
CASTLGLAWNEQYF
TGTGCCAGCACCCTAGGACTAGCGTGGAACGAGCAGTACTTC
>few|TRBJ1-2|TRBD1|TRBV19
CASSPGQGRYGYTF
TGTGCCAGTAGCCCCGGACAGGGACGCTATGGCTACACCTTC
>.|TRBJ1-1|TRBD1|TRBV18
CASSLGQGDTEAFF
TGTGCCAGCTCCTTGGGACAGGGTGACACTGAAGCTTTCTTT
>.|TRBJ2-1|TRBD1|TRBV7-3
CASSQRDRVYNEQFF
TGTGCCAGCAGCCAACGGGACAGAGTCTACAATGAGCAGTTCTTC
>.|TRBJ1-5|.|TRBV28
CASSPNQPQHF
TGTGCCAGCAGTCCAAATCAGCCCCAGCATTTT
>.|TRBJ1-6|.|TRBV27
CASSSSTGGISPLHF
TGTGCCAGCAGTTCTTCCACGGGGGGGATCTCACCCCTCCACTTT
>.|TRBJ1-2|.|TRBV11-2
CASSFDSTYGYTF
TGTGCCAGCAGCTTCGACAGCACCTATGGCTACACCTTC
>.|TRBJ2-2|.|TRBV11-3
CASSLEGGNTGELFF
TGTGCCAGCAGCTTAGAAGGGGGGAACACCGGGGAGCTGTTTTTT
>.|TRBJ2-1|TRBD2|TRBV19
CASSPGLLPYNEQFF
TGTGCCAGTAGCCCGGGACTATTACCCTACAATGAGCAGTTCTTC
>.|TRBJ2-3|.|TRBV12-5
CASGLGAAGTDTQYF
TGTGCTAGTGGTTTAGGGGCGGCAGGTACAGATACGCAGTATTTT
>.|TRBJ2-1|.|TRBV2
CASSEVGRATYNEQFF
TGTGCCAGCAGTGAAGTGGGCAGAGCCACCTACAATGAGCAGTTCTTC
>.|TRBJ1-6|.|TRBV27
CASSLWQGYNSPLHF
TGTGCCAGCAGTTTATGGCAGGGTTATAATTCACCCCTCCACTTT
>.|TRBJ1-2|.|TRBV7-9
CASSGRDYRTYGYTF
TGTGCCAGCAGCGGCAGGGACTACAGGACCTATGGCTACACCTTC
>once|TRBJ2-7|TRBD1|TRBV5-1
CASSSPGQGTYEQYF
TGCGCCAGCAGCTCCCCGGGACAGGGTACCTACGAGCAGTACTTC
>.|TRBJ1-3|TRBD1|TRBV2
CASTRDSNSGNTIYF
TGTGCCAGCACCCGGGACAGTAACTCTGGAAACACCATATATTTT
>.|TRBJ2-7|TRBD2|TRBV4-1
CASSQGGTTEQYF
TGCGCCAGCAGCCAAGGGGGGACTACCGAGCAGTACTTC
>.|TRBJ1-2|.|TRBV5-5
CASRMDQGVSGYTF
TGTGCCAGCAGGATGGATCAGGGTGTTAGTGGCTACACCTTC
>.|TRBJ2-7|.|TRBV5-1
CASSLVPSRNGGRVGEQYF
TGCGCCAGCAGCTTGGTCCCTTCCCGGAACGGGGGGCGCGTTGGCGAGCAGTACTTC
>.|TRBJ2-1|TRBD2|TRBV11-1
CASSSGTSGLFNEQFF
TGTGCCAGCAGCTCAGGGACTAGCGGACTATTCAATGAGCAGTTCTTC
>.|TRBJ2-2|TRBD2|TRBV5-1
CASSSTSGRGTGELFF
TGCGCCAGCAGCAGCACTAGCGGGCGGGGCACCGGGGAGCTGTTTTTT
>.|TRBJ1-4|TRBD1|TRBV28
CASSRGTAFATNEKLFF
TGTGCCAGCAGCCGAGGGACAGCCTTTGCAACTAATGAAAAACTGTTTTTT
>.|TRBJ1-2|.|TRBV28
CASLGGGYTF
TGTGCCTCCCTGGGGGGTGGCTACACCTTC
>.|TRBJ1-5|.|TRBV7-8
CASSSAAAGNQPQHF
TGTGCCAGCAGCTCAGCGGCGGCAGGCAATCAGCCCCAGCATTTT
>.|TRBJ1-4|.|TRBV4-2
CASSQDGGAMSEKLFF
TGTGCCAGCAGCCAAGATGGGGGGGCAATGAGTGAAAAACTGTTTTTT
>.|TRBJ2-3|.|TRBV2
CASSEAGAGDTQYF
TGTGCCAGCAGTGAAGCGGGAGCTGGAGATACGCAGTATTTT
>.|TRBJ1-2|.|TRBV3-1/TRBV3-2
CASSQDNGLTSF
TGTGCCAGCAGCCAAGATAACGGTCTCACGTCGTTC
>.|TRBJ1-4|.|TRBV11-2
CASSLGAGSAEKLFF
TGTGCCAGCAGCTTAGGGGCAGGTTCGGCGGAAAAACTGTTTTTT
>.|TRBJ1-4|TRBD1|TRBV12-3/TRBV12-4
CASSGQGPKLFF
TGTGCCAGCAGCGGACAGGGCCCAAAACTGTTTTTT
>.|TRBJ1-1|TRBD1|TRBV4-2
CASSQPTGENTEAFF
TGTGCCAGCAGCCAACCGACAGGGGAGAACACTGAAGCTTTCTTT
>once|TRBJ2-4|TRBD1|TRBV6-2/TRBV6-3
CASSYVEQGAAKNIQYF
TGTGCCAGCAGTTACGTAGAACAGGGGGCGGCCAAAAACATTCAGTACTTC
>.|TRBJ2-1|.|TRBV28
CASSSYNEQFF
TGTGCCAGCAGTTCATACAATGAGCAGTTCTTC
>.|TRBJ1-2|.|TRBV6-6
CASRSGSDGYGYTF
TGTGCCAGCAGATCCGGGAGTGATGGCTATGGCTACACCTTC